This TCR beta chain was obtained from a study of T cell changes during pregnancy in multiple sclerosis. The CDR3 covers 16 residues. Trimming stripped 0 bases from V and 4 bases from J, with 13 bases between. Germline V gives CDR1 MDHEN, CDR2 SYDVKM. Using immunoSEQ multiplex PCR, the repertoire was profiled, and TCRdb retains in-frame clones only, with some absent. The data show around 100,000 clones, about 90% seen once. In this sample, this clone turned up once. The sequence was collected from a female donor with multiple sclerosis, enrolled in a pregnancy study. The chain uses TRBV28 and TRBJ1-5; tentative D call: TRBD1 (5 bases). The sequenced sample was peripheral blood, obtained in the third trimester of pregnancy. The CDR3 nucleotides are TGTGCCAGCAGTTTATGGGCAGGGTTAGCAAATCAGCCCCAGCATTTT. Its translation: CASSLWAGLANQPQHF.